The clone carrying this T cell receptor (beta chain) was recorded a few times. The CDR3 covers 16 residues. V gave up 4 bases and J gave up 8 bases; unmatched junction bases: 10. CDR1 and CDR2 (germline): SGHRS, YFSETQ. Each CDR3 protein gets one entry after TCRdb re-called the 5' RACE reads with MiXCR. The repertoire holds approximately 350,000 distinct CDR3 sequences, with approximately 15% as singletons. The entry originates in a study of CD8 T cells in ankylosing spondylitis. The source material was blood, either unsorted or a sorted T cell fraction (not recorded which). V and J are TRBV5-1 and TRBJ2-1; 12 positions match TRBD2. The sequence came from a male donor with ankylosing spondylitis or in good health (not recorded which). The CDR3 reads CASSHASGRGWDEQFF. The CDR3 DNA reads TGCGCCAGCAGCCATGCTAGCGGGAGGGGTTGGGATGAGCAGTTCTTC.